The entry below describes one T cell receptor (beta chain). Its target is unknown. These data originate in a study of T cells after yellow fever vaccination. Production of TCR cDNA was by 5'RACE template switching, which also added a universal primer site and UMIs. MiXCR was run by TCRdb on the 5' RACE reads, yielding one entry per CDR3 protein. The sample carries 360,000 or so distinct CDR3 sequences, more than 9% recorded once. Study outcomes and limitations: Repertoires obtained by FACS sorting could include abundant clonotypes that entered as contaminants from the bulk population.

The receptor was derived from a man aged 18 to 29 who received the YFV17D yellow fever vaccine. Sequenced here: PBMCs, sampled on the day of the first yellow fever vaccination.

CDR3 sequence: CASGTPYNEQFF. CDR3 nucleotides: TGTGCCAGCGGGACACCGTACAATGAGCAGTTCTTC. The chain uses TRBV19 and TRBJ2-1; D might be TRBD1 (6 bases). This CDR3 region has 12 residues. Trimming pared 9 bases from V and 4 bases from J, leaving 10 bases between. Germline assignment: CDR1 LNHDA and CDR2 SQIVND (reference sequence).